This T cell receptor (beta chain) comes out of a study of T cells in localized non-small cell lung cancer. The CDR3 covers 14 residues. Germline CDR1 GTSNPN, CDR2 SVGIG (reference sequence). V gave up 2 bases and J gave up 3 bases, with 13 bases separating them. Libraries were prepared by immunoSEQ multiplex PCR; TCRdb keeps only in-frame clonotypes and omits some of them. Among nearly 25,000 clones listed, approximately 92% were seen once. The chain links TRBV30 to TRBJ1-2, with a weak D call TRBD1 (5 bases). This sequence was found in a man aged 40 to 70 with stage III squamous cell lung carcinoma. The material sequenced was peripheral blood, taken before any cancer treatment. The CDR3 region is CAWSPAGTDYGYTF. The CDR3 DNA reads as TGTGCCTGGAGTCCAGCCGGGACGGACTATGGCTACACCTTC.